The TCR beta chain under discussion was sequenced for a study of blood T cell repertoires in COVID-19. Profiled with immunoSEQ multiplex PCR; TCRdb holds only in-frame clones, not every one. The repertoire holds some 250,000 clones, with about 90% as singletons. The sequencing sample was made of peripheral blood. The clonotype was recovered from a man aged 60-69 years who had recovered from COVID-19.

The DNA for the CDR3 is TGCGCCAGCAGCCAAATGTGGGGGGGCGTCAATGAGCAGTTCTTC. Encoded protein: CASSQMWGGVNEQFF. The chain employs TRBV4-1 and TRBJ2-1, with TRBD2 as a possible D gene (7 bases). V was trimmed by 2 bases and J by 6 bases, leaving 14 bases between them. CDR1 and CDR2 (germline): MGHRA, YSYEKL. CDR3 length: 15 residues.